This is a list of T cell receptor beta chains from one sample in a study of regulatory T cells in long-lasting Graves disease. TCRdb passed the multiplex PCR reads through MiXCR, listing each CDR3 protein once. Of 320,000 or so distinct CDR3 sequences listed, 15% to 20% are singletons. The specimen was peripheral blood mononuclear cells (PBMCs), collected at new diagnosis, from a patient treated with antithyroid drugs. These TCRs come from a female donor with Graves disease. Both conserved end residues are part of each CDR3. D genes are given only for firm matches. The size entry is marked missing in some rows and otherwise reads once, few, many or a size class.

j_call: TRBJ2-7; v_call: TRBV11-2; d_call: -; clone_size: many; cdr3_aa: CASSSIGILSYEQYF; cdr3_nt: TGTGCCAGCAGTTCAATTGGGATACTCTCCTACGAGCAGTACTTC
j_call: TRBJ2-1; v_call: TRBV11-2; d_call: TRBD2; clone_size: many; cdr3_aa: CASSGFRGRAIEQFF; cdr3_nt: TGTGCCAGCAGCGGCTTTCGCGGGAGGGCCATAGAGCAGTTCTTC
j_call: TRBJ2-5; v_call: TRBV19; d_call: TRBD2; clone_size: many; cdr3_aa: CASKAGLAGVKGETQYF; cdr3_nt: TGTGCCAGTAAGGCGGGACTAGCGGGAGTAAAAGGCGAGACCCAGTACTTC
j_call: TRBJ2-5; v_call: TRBV5-1; d_call: TRBD2; clone_size: few; cdr3_aa: CASSLDGSGGLQETQYF; cdr3_nt: TGCGCCAGCAGCTTGGACGGTAGCGGGGGGCTTCAAGAGACCCAGTACTTC
j_call: TRBJ2-1; v_call: TRBV30; d_call: -; clone_size: -; cdr3_aa: CAWSLDRRNNEQFF; cdr3_nt: TGTGCCTGGAGTTTGGACCGCCGCAACAATGAGCAGTTCTTC
j_call: TRBJ2-1; v_call: TRBV9; d_call: TRBD1; clone_size: many; cdr3_aa: CASSVGGDRGNEQFF; cdr3_nt: TGTGCCAGCAGCGTAGGAGGGGACAGGGGCAATGAGCAGTTCTTC
j_call: TRBJ2-5; v_call: TRBV20-1; d_call: -; clone_size: few; cdr3_aa: CSASEREETQYF; cdr3_nt: TGCAGTGCTAGTGAGAGGGAAGAGACCCAGTACTTC
j_call: TRBJ2-7; v_call: TRBV7-9; d_call: TRBD1; clone_size: many; cdr3_aa: CASSLRGTGAYEQYF; cdr3_nt: TGTGCCAGCAGCTTACGGGGCACAGGGGCCTACGAGCAGTACTTC
j_call: TRBJ2-7; v_call: TRBV28; d_call: -; clone_size: once; cdr3_aa: CASKLGHTYEQYF; cdr3_nt: TGTGCCAGCAAATTAGGCCATACCTACGAGCAGTACTTC
j_call: TRBJ2-2; v_call: TRBV28; d_call: TRBD2; clone_size: -; cdr3_aa: CASRLGLVYTGELFF; cdr3_nt: TGTGCCAGCAGATTGGGACTAGTATACACCGGGGAGCTGTTTTTT
j_call: TRBJ1-1; v_call: TRBV11-3; d_call: -; clone_size: -; cdr3_aa: CASSSPLEGGNTDAFF; cdr3_nt: TGTGCCAGCAGCTCCCCCTTGGAGGGGGGAAATACTGATGCTTTCTTT
j_call: TRBJ2-7; v_call: TRBV20-1; d_call: -; clone_size: many; cdr3_aa: CSAWLSPYEQYF; cdr3_nt: TGCAGTGCTTGGCTGTCACCCTACGAGCAGTACTTC
j_call: TRBJ2-7; v_call: TRBV7-6; d_call: TRBD2; clone_size: -; cdr3_aa: CASSFVAGPYEQYF; cdr3_nt: TGTGCCAGCAGCTTCGTAGCGGGACCCTACGAGCAGTACTTC
j_call: TRBJ2-7; v_call: TRBV27; d_call: -; clone_size: many; cdr3_aa: CASSVEGGGFEQYF; cdr3_nt: TGTGCCAGCAGTGTCGAGGGAGGGGGCTTCGAGCAGTACTTC
j_call: TRBJ2-7; v_call: TRBV27; d_call: -; clone_size: -; cdr3_aa: CASHRGRDQYEQYF; cdr3_nt: TGTGCCAGCCATAGGGGGCGGGACCAATACGAGCAGTACTTC
j_call: TRBJ2-1; v_call: TRBV11-2; d_call: TRBD2; clone_size: -; cdr3_aa: CASSLDQTSHNEQFF; cdr3_nt: TGTGCCAGCAGCTTAGATCAGACTAGCCACAATGAGCAGTTCTTC
j_call: TRBJ1-2; v_call: TRBV7-9; d_call: -; clone_size: few; cdr3_aa: CASSHRDFGYTF; cdr3_nt: TGTGCCAGCAGCCACAGGGATTTCGGCTACACCTTC
j_call: TRBJ2-5; v_call: TRBV2; d_call: -; clone_size: many; cdr3_aa: CASKDRTARETQYF; cdr3_nt: TGTGCCAGCAAGGACCGGACTGCTCGGGAGACCCAGTACTTC
j_call: TRBJ2-7; v_call: TRBV3-1; d_call: -; clone_size: -; cdr3_aa: CASSHPGAGSNSSYEQYF; cdr3_nt: TGTGCCAGCAGCCATCCCGGGGCAGGATCGAACTCCTCCTACGAGCAGTACTTC
j_call: TRBJ2-6; v_call: TRBV7-9; d_call: TRBD1; clone_size: few; cdr3_aa: CASSLRGQGSSGANVLTF; cdr3_nt: TGTGCCAGCAGCTTAAGGGGACAGGGGAGCTCTGGGGCCAACGTCCTGACTTTC
j_call: TRBJ2-7; v_call: TRBV6-1; d_call: TRBD2; clone_size: many; cdr3_aa: CASRLDGTSSYEQYF; cdr3_nt: TGTGCCAGCAGACTGGACGGGACTAGCTCCTACGAGCAGTACTTC
j_call: TRBJ2-2; v_call: TRBV28; d_call: TRBD1; clone_size: few; cdr3_aa: CASLDRGNTGELFF; cdr3_nt: TGTGCCAGCCTCGACAGGGGGAACACCGGGGAGCTGTTTTTT